Each of the 13 T cell receptor beta chains below was sequenced from the same sample in a study of shared clonotypes between healthy human individuals. Generated by immunoSEQ multiplex PCR, the TCRdb table keeps only in-frame clones and is missing some. The repertoire consists of approximately 2.5 million clones, with roughly nine tenths occurring once and the leading ten covering 0.11% to 0.15%. Sequenced sample: naive CD4+ T cells sorted from blood. The subset was: CD45RA+ positively selected. Receptors originate from a man younger than 30 in good health.

The chain links TRBV4-2 to TRBJ1-1, with TRBD1 matching over 12 bases. V gave up 3 bases and J gave up 6 bases; unmatched junction bases: 8. The CDR3 covers 16 residues. Per the germline V gene, CDR1 is LGHNA and CDR2 is YNFKEQ. CDR3 protein: CASSHPGQGAWAEAFF. The CDR3, as DNA: TGTGCCAGCAGCCACCCGGGACAGGGGGCGTGGGCTGAAGCTTTCTTT.

The chain carries TRBV9 and TRBJ2-7, with D maybe TRBD2 (6 bases). The CDR3 is made up of 14 amino acids. Trimming took 2 bases from V and 5 from J, leaving 14 bases between them. CDR1 is SGDLS, CDR2 YYNGEE, per germline. CDR3 amino acids: CASSVGGAGNEQYF. The CDR3 DNA reads as TGTGCCAGCAGCGTGGGTGGGGCGGGAAACGAGCAGTACTTC.

A word on this clone: The junction differs from germline at one of its ends, possibly a read error. The rearrangement links TRBV11-2 to TRBJ1-2; 9 bases match TRBD1. Germline CDR1 is SGHAT and CDR2 is FQNNGV. There are 15 residues in the CDR3. The CDR3 spells CASSTGTGINYGHTF. CDR3 bases: TGTGCCAGCAGCACCGGGACAGGGATCAACTATGGCCACACCTTC.

The chain recombines TRBV7-6 with TRBJ1-2; tentative D call: TRBD1 (6 bases). Germline V lookup: CDR1 SGHVS, CDR2 FNYEAQ. The CDR3 runs 13 residues. V dropped 5 bases and J dropped 10 bases, with 17 bases sitting between them. The CDR3 is CASSKDQKGVYTF. The CDR3 nucleotides read TGTGCCAGCAGCAAAGATCAGAAGGGGGTCTACACCTTC.

The chain links TRBV5-1 to TRBJ2-5; a weak D match, TRBD2 (6 bases). V was clipped by 2 bases and J by 9 bases, with 17 bases between them. The CDR3 contains 14 residues. Germline V gene data show CDR1 as SGHRS and CDR2 as YFSETQ. The DNA for the CDR3 is TGCGCCAGCAGCTTTATGGGCAGCTCGGGGGCCCAGTACTTC. Encoded protein: CASSFMGSSGAQYF.

The V gene is TRBV19, the J gene TRBJ2-5; 7 bases fit TRBD1. V lost 9 bases to trimming and J lost 7 bases; unmatched junction nucleotides: 17. CDR1 and CDR2 (germline): LNHDA, SQIVND (reference sequence). The CDR3 sequence is 15 residues long. Written as DNA, the CDR3 is TGTGCCAGCTCCACTACAAGACAGGGAGAAGGGACCCAGTACTTC. Translating it yields CASSTTRQGEGTQYF.

This chain links TRBV10-3 with TRBJ2-7; 9 nucleotides match TRBD2. The CDR3 consists of 14 residues. With 3 bases clipped from V and 3 bases from J, the junction kept 3 bases outside the gene matches. Germline values: CDR1 ENHRY, CDR2 SYGVKD. The CDR3 loop reads CAISDSGRFYEQYF. The CDR3 DNA reads as TGTGCCATCAGTGATAGCGGGAGATTCTACGAGCAGTACTTC.

CDR3 nucleotide sequence: TGCAGTCCACCTCAGGGGGAAGGCTACACCTTC. Translated: CSPPQGEGYTF. The rearrangement joins TRBV20-1 to TRBJ1-2; 7 bases line up with TRBD1. The CDR3 totals 11 residues. The ends lost 8 bases at V and 8 bases at J; junction bases unmatched: 8. CDR1 and CDR2 from the germline V gene are DFQATT and SNEGSKA (reference sequence).

The J gene is TRBJ2-3, the V gene TRBV7-6; TRBD2 agrees at 8 bases. There are 16 residues in the CDR3. The ends lost 0 bases at V and 4 bases at J; junction bases unmatched: 6. Germline CDR1 and CDR2: SGHVS and FNYEAQ. The CDR3, as DNA: TGTGCCAGCAGCTTAGCCCGGGAGGGCCCCTCAGATACGCAGTATTTT. Translating gives CASSLAREGPSDTQYF.

The chain is built from TRBV6-5 and TRBJ2-2; no reliable D call. The CDR3 spans 14 residues. In germline, CDR1 is MNHEY, CDR2 SVGAGI. V was cut by 4 bases and J by 4 bases, with 10 bases left in between. The CDR3 DNA sequence: TGTGCCAGCAGTTTCGCTTCTATCACCGGGGAGCTGTTTTTT. Its protein product is CASSFASITGELFF.

A single count supports this clone. The genes are TRBV4-1 and TRBJ2-4; D remains unclear. Trimming left V 5 bases short and J 0 bases short, with 11 bases between. In germline, CDR1 is MGHRA, CDR2 YSYEKL. This CDR3 spans 15 amino acids. CDR3 bases: TGCGCCAGCAGCAGGGTATTACTAGCCAAAAACATTCAGTACTTC. This encodes CASSRVLLAKNIQYF.

J is TRBJ1-5 and V is TRBV5-1; D possibly corresponds to TRBD1 (5 bases). Germline CDR1 is SGHRS and CDR2 is YFSETQ. With 3 bases removed from V and 4 bases from J, the gap between germline ends came to 14 bases. CDR3 size: 15 residues. The CDR3 loop is CASSSLGQPNQPQHF. The CDR3 region has the DNA TGCGCCAGCAGCTCATTGGGGCAACCTAATCAGCCCCAGCATTTT.

The chain has TRBV7-9 and TRBJ1-1; 8 nucleotides match TRBD1. V shed 6 bases and J 7 bases; nucleotides not matched to a gene: 10. The CDR3 consists of 14 residues. Germline CDR1 SEHNR, CDR2 FQNEAQ (reference sequence). CDR3 nucleotides: TGTGCCAGCAGTTATCAGACAGGGGTTATTGAAGCTTTCTTT. Amino acids: CASSYQTGVIEAFF.